This TCR beta chain was observed in a study of shared clonotypes between healthy human individuals. This table comes from immunoSEQ multiplex PCR, and its TCRdb copy is limited to in-frame clones, with some not included. The table shows about 490,000 clones, with about 79% occurring only once. The CDR3 runs to 15 residues. Trimming stripped 0 bases from V and 5 bases from J, with 14 bases between. The V gene's germline CDR1 is SGHRS and CDR2 YFSETQ. The rearrangement uses TRBV5-1 and TRBJ2-5; tentative D call: TRBD2 (5 bases). The sequence was obtained from a woman aged 40 to 55 in good health. Some clones in this sample may be carry-over from other donors' samples. The sequencing input was PBMCs. In DNA, the CDR3 is TGCGCCAGCAGCTTGGAAGCGGTCTCACGGGAGACCCAGTACTTC. This gives the protein CASSLEAVSRETQYF.